The following is a T cell receptor beta chain sequence with its context. Assay: immunoSEQ multiplex PCR; the TCRdb copy retains only in-frame clones and omits some. Among around 300,000 clones, roughly nine tenths were seen once, and the ten largest hold over 2%. The data originate from a study of blood T cell repertoires in COVID-19. After removal of 5 bases from V and 2 bases from J, the junction contained 12 bases not matched to a gene. Germline V lookup: CDR1 MNHNY, CDR2 SVGAGI (reference sequence). The CDR3 sequence is 17 residues long. The sequencing sample was made of peripheral blood. This sequence originates from a woman aged 25 to 39 with COVID-19, enrolled during active disease. The chain employs TRBV6-6 and TRBJ1-1, with 9 bases fitting TRBD1. The CDR3 bases are TGTGCCAGCAGTCGGTCTAGTACAGGGGGCCCTAACACTGAAGCTTTCTTT. It is translated as CASSRSSTGGPNTEAFF.